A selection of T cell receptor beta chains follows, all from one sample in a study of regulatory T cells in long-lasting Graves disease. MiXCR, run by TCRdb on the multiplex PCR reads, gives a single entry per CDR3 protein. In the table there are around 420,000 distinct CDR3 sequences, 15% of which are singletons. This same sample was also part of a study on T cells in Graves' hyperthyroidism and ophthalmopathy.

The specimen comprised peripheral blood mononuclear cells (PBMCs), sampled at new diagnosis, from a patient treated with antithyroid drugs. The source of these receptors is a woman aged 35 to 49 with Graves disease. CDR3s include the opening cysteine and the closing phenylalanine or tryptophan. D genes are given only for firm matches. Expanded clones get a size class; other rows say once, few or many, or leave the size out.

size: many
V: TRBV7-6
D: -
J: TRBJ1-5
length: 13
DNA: TGTGCCAGCAGCGGGGGCGCGGGGCAGCCCCAGCATTTT
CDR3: CASSGGAGQPQHF

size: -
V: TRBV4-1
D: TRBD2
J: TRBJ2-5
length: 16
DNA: TGCGCCAGCAGCCAAGCCCCAGCGGGAGGGGGAGAGACCCAGTACTTC
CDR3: CASSQAPAGGGETQYF

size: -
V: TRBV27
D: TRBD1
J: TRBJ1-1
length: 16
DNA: TGTGCCAGCAGTAGCGCAGGGGGCCCCATGAACACTGAAGCTTTCTTT
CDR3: CASSSAGGPMNTEAFF

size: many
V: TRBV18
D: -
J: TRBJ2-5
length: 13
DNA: TGTGCCAGCTCACCTCCCACTAGGGAGACCCAGTACTTC
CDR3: CASSPPTRETQYF

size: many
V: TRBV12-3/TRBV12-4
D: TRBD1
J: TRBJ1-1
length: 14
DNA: TGTGCCAGCAGATCAGGGGGGTTGAACACTGAAGCTTTCTTT
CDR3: CASRSGGLNTEAFF

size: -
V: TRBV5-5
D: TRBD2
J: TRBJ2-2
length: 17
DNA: TGTGCCAGCAGCTTGTTTTCCCTAGCGGCGAACACCGGGGAGCTGTTTTTT
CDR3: CASSLFSLAANTGELFF

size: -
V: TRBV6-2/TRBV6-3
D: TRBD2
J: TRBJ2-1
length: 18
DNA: TGTGCCAGCAGTTACTCGATTCTAGCGGGAGAAGGCTACAATGAGCAGTTCTTC
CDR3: CASSYSILAGEGYNEQFF

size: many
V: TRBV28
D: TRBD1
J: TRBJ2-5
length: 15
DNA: TGTGCCAGCACCCAGCCCGGGACAGCCCAAGAGACCCAGTACTTC
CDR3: CASTQPGTAQETQYF

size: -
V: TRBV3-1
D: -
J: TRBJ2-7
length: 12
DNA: TGTGCCAGCAGCCAAGATCCATGCGAGCAGTACTTC
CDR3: CASSQDPCEQYF

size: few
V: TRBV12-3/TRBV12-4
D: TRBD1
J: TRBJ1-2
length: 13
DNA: TGTGCCAGCAGACAGGGGGTCAACTATGGCTACACCTTC
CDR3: CASRQGVNYGYTF

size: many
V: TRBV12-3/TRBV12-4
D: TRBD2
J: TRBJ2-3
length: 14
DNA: TGTGCCAGCAGTTTTAGCGGGGCGGGTGATACGCAGTATTTT
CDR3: CASSFSGAGDTQYF

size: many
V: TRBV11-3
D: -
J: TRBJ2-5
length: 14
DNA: TGTGCCAGCAGCTTCAGGGGAAGTCAAGAGACCCAGTACTTC
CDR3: CASSFRGSQETQYF

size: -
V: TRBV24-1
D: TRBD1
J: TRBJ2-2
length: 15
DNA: TGTGCCACCAGTGCCACGACAGGGAGCACCGGGGAGCTGTTTTTT
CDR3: CATSATTGSTGELFF

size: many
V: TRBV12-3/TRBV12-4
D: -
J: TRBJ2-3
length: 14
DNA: TGTGCCAGCAGACCTCTAGCGACGCCAGATACGCAGTATTTT
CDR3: CASRPLATPDTQYF

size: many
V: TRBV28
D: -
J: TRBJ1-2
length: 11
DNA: TGTGCCAGCAGGGACTACTATGGCTACACCTTC
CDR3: CASRDYYGYTF

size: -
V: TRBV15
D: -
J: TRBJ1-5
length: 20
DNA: TGTGCCACCAGCAGAGATGGGGATCCCCCCGAGGCTTGGAGCAATCAGCCCCAGCATTTT
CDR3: CATSRDGDPPEAWSNQPQHF

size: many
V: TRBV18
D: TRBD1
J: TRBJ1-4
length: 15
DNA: TGTGCCAGCTCATTCACGACAGGGTTCGAAGAAAAACTGTTTTTT
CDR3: CASSFTTGFEEKLFF

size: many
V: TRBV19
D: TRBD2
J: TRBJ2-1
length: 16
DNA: TGTGCCAGTAGTATAGAGGGACTAGCGGTCTACAATGAGCAGTTCTTC
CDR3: CASSIEGLAVYNEQFF

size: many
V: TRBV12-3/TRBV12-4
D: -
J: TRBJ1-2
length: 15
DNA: TGTGCCAGCAGTTTTCGGGGGGACCATCCGGGAGGCTACACCTTC
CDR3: CASSFRGDHPGGYTF

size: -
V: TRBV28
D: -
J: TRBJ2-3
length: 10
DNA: TGTGCCAGCAGTACTAATACGCAGTATTTT
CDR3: CASSTNTQYF

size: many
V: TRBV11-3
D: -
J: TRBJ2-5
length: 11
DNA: TGTGCCAGCACAGGGCAAGAGACCCAGTACTTC
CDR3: CASTGQETQYF

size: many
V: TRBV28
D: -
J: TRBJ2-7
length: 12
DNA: TGTGCCAGCGATTCTGGGGGAAACGAGCAGTACTTC
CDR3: CASDSGGNEQYF

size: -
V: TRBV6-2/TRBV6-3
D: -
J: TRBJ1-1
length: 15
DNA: TGTGCCAGCAGTTATTCGCAGGGTATGAACACTGAAGCTTTCTTT
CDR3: CASSYSQGMNTEAFF

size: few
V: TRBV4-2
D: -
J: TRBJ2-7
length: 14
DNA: TGTGCCAGCAGCCAAGAATTGTTTCCCTACGAGCAGTACTTC
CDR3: CASSQELFPYEQYF

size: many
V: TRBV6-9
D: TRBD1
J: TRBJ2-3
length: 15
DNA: TGTGCCAGCAGTTCGCCGGGACAGGGAACAGATACGCAGTATTTT
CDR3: CASSSPGQGTDTQYF

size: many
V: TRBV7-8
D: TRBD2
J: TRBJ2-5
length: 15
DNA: TGTGCCAGCAGCCCCTTAGGAGCGGGAAGAGAGACCCAGTACTTC
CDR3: CASSPLGAGRETQYF

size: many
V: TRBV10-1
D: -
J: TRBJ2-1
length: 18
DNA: TGCGCCAGCAGTGAGTCGTTGTGGACCGGGACCCCAAGGGATGAGCAGTTCTTC
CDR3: CASSESLWTGTPRDEQFF

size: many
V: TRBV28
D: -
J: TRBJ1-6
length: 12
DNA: TGTGCCAGCAGTTTAAAGAATTCACCCCTCCACTTT
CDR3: CASSLKNSPLHF

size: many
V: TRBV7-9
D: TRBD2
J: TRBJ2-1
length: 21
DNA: TGTGCCAGCAGCTCAATTCCTGGGACTAGCGGAGGTCGGGGGCTGTACAATGAGCAGTTCTTC
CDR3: CASSSIPGTSGGRGLYNEQFF

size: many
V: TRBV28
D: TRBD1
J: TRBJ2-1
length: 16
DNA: TGTGCCAGCAGTCCAATCGGGACAGTCCTGGTCAATGAGCAGTTCTTC
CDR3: CASSPIGTVLVNEQFF

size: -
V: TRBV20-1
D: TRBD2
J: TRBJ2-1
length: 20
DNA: TGCAGTGCTAGAGATAGGGCCCTAAGCACTAGCGGGAGGCCCTACAATGAGCAGTTCTTC
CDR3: CSARDRALSTSGRPYNEQFF

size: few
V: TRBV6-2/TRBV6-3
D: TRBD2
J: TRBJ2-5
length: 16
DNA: TGTGCCAGCAGTGAACTAGGACTAGCGGGACAAGAGACCCAGTACTTC
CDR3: CASSELGLAGQETQYF

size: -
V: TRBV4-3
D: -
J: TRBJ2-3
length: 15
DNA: TGCGCCAGCAGCCATTTTCAAGCGGACACAGATACGCAGTATTTT
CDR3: CASSHFQADTDTQYF

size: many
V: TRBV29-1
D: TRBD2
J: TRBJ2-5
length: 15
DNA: TGCAGCGGGCGGGGACTAGCGGGGATTCAAGAGACCCAGTACTTC
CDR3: CSGRGLAGIQETQYF

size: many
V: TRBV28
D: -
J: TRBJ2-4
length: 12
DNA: TGTGCCAGCAGTCCCGGGACGTATTCGCAGTACTTC
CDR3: CASSPGTYSQYF

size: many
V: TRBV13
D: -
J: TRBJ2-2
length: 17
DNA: TGTGCCAGCAGCTTATCTTGGGGGGCTATGAACACCGGGGAGCTGTTTTTT
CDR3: CASSLSWGAMNTGELFF

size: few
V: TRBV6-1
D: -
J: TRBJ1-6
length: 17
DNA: TGTGCCAGCACCCAGTCCGGTTTTATAAAGGCGCTGTCACCCCTCCACTTT
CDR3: CASTQSGFIKALSPLHF

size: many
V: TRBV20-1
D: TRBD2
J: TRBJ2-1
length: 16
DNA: TGCAGTGCTACCCTCGCACTAGCGGACTCCTACAATGAGCAGTTCTTC
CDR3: CSATLALADSYNEQFF

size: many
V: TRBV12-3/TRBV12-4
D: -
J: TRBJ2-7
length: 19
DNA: TGTGCCAGCAGTTTAGAGGGGTGGTGGGGCAATCGATCCTCCTACGAGCAGTACTTC
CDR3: CASSLEGWWGNRSSYEQYF

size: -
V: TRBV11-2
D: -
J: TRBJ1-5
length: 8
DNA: TGTGCCAGCTGGCCCCAGCATTTT
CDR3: CASWPQHF

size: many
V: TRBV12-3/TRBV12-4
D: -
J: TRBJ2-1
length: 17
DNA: TGTGCCAGCAGCACCCCTACAGGGCCCCATTTATTCGATGAGCAGTTCTTC
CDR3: CASSTPTGPHLFDEQFF

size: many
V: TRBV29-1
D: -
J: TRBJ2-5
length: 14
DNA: TGCAGCGTTGAGGGGGGCCCCACGCAAGAGACCCAGTACTTC
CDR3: CSVEGGPTQETQYF